Below, 22 T cell receptor beta chains from the same sample are listed, as sequenced in a study of blood T cell repertoires in COVID-19. Clones were sequenced by immunoSEQ multiplex PCR, and TCRdb holds only the in-frame ones, with some missing. This table holds about 160,000 clones, approximately 95% found once. What was sequenced was peripheral blood. Receptors were obtained from a woman aged 55-70 years with COVID-19, enrolled during active disease.

This clone was seen just once. The CDR3 loop is CASSGGLADFSTDTQYF. The DNA of the CDR3 is TGTGCCAGCAGCGGTGGACTAGCTGATTTTAGCACAGATACGCAGTATTTT. J is TRBJ2-3 and V is TRBV9; 8 bases align to TRBD2. CDR1 and CDR2 from the germline V gene are SGDLS and YYNGEE. There are 17 residues in the CDR3. With 3 bases clipped from V and 0 bases from J, the junction kept 9 bases outside the gene matches.

The J gene is TRBJ2-7, the V gene TRBV3-1 (or the pseudogene TRBV3-2); possible D gene TRBD2, 5 bases. V dropped 4 bases and J dropped 1 base, with 11 bases sitting between them. Looked up from germline, CDR1 is LGHDT and CDR2 is YNNKEL (reference sequence). The CDR3 spans 14 residues. The CDR3 spells CASSLRGGSYEQYF. CDR3 in DNA: TGTGCCAGCAGCCTTCGGGGTGGGTCCTACGAGCAGTACTTC.

This sequence joins TRBV27 and TRBJ2-2, with 7 bases matching TRBD1. The length of the CDR3 is 14 residues. The germline gives CDR1 MNHEY, CDR2 SMNVEV (reference sequence). With V trimmed by 4 bases and J by 4 bases, 3 bases remained unmatched. DNA for the CDR3: TGTGCCAGCAGTTACGGGACAGCCACCGGGGAGCTGTTTTTT. Its translation is CASSYGTATGELFF.

The CDR3 coding sequence is TGTGCCAGCAGTTTGGGACAGGGCGGTGAAAAACTGTTTTTT. Its protein is CASSLGQGGEKLFF. The chain has TRBV27 and TRBJ1-4; TRBD1 matches at 9 bases. From germline, CDR1 is MNHEY and CDR2 SMNVEV (reference sequence). The junction had 3 bases not matched to a gene; V was cut back by 3 bases and J by 7 bases. The CDR3 loop spans 14 amino acids.

The CDR3 here is CASSFGQGYEQYF. DNA for the CDR3: TGTGCCAGTAGCTTCGGACAGGGTTACGAGCAGTACTTC. V usage is TRBV19 and J usage is TRBJ2-7; 8 positions match TRBD1. This CDR3 has 13 amino acids. Germline CDR1 is LNHDA and CDR2 is SQIVND (reference sequence). Trimming at V came to 6 bases and at J to 4 bases, leaving 5 bases not matched to a gene.

The chain joins TRBV6-2 or TRBV6-3 to TRBJ1-6, with D possibly TRBD1 on 6 matching bases. CDR1 is MNHEY and CDR2 is SVGEGT in the germline V gene. The CDR3 sequence is 14 residues long. The V gene lost 2 bases and the J gene lost 8 bases, with 10 bases spanning the gap. CDR3 coding DNA: TGTGCCAGCAGTTACACAGGGAGGGATTCACCCCTCCACTTT. Residues: CASSYTGRDSPLHF.

CDR3 in DNA: TGCAGTGCTAGTACCGCAGGGCTAGCTTTCTTT. It specifies CSASTAGLAFF. The chain is built from TRBV20-1 and TRBJ1-1; a weak D match, TRBD1 (5 bases). The V gene's germline CDR1 is DFQATT and CDR2 SNEGSKA (reference sequence). V lost 3 bases to trimming and J lost 10 bases, with 12 bases between them. The CDR3 is made up of 11 amino acids.

V gene TRBV6-2 or TRBV6-3 combines with J gene TRBJ2-1, with 15 bases lining up with TRBD2. Germline CDR1 and CDR2: MNHEY and SVGEGT. With 2 bases clipped from V and 0 bases from J, the junction kept 2 bases outside the gene matches. The CDR3 covers 18 residues. The DNA for the CDR3 is TGTGCCAGCAGTTACGGGGGACTAGCGGGGGGCTCCTACAATGAGCAGTTCTTC. Translating it yields CASSYGGLAGGSYNEQFF.

The rearrangement uses TRBV11-1 and TRBJ2-7, with D perhaps TRBD1 (5 bases). The CDR3 covers 13 residues. V shed 6 bases and J shed 6 bases, with 15 bases lying between them. Germline V gene sequence: CDR1 SGHAT, CDR2 FQDESV (reference sequence). Here the CDR3 reads CASSRLTEIEQYF. DNA of the CDR3: TGTGCCAGCAGTCGATTGACAGAGATCGAGCAGTACTTC.

The CDR3 spells CASSQTGGPQPQHF. In DNA form, the CDR3 reads TGTGCCAGTAGCCAAACAGGGGGCCCTCAGCCCCAGCATTTT. The chain recombines TRBV19 with TRBJ1-5; TRBD1 matches 9 bases. Germline CDR1 reads LNHDA; CDR2 reads SQIVND (reference sequence). The CDR3 spans 14 residues. V was pared by 6 bases and J by 6 bases, with 6 bases of the junction left unmatched.

The rearrangement joins TRBV29-1 to TRBJ1-2; 9 bases are shared with TRBD1. Germline CDR1 SQVTM, CDR2 ANQGSEA. V was pared by 4 bases and J by 0 bases, with 6 bases of the junction left unmatched. The CDR3 consists of 15 residues. As DNA, the CDR3 is TGCAGCGTTGCGACTGACAGGGGGGCTAACTATGGCTACACCTTC. Amino acids: CSVATDRGANYGYTF.

The chain joins TRBV18 to TRBJ1-4, with D unclear. The V end was cut by 4 bases, the J end by 8 bases, with 20 bases between. The length of the CDR3 is 16 residues. From germline, CDR1 is KGHSH and CDR2 LQKENI. CDR3 region: CASSRAPIRNQEKLFF. CDR3 sequence (DNA): TGTGCCAGCTCACGGGCGCCCATAAGGAATCAAGAAAAACTGTTTTTT. Full variable domain (outside the CDR3, taken from reference TRBV18 and TRBJ1-4): NAGVMQNPRHLVRRRGQEARLRCSPMKGHSHVYWYRQLPEEGLKFMVYLQKENIIDESGMPKERFSAEFPKEGPSILRIQQVVRGDSAAYFCASSRAPIRNQEKLFFGSGTQLSVL.

The V and J genes are TRBV5-1 and TRBJ1-4; D remains unclear. Between the trimmed V and J ends, which lost 4 bases and 8 bases, there was a span of 18 bases. Germline loops: CDR1 SGHRS, CDR2 YFSETQ. The CDR3 loop spans 15 amino acids. CDR3 DNA: TGCGCCAGCAGCCCTATATCGAGGTTTACGGAAAAACTGTTTTTT. Its translation: CASSPISRFTEKLFF. The variable domain in full, completed from reference TRBV5-1 and TRBJ1-4, reads KAGVTQTPRYLIKTRGQQVTLSCSPISGHRSVSWYQQTPGQGLQFLFEYFSETQRNKGNFPGRFSGRQFSNSRSEMNVSTLELGDSALYLCASSPISRFTEKLFFGSGTQLSVL.

The chain joins TRBV12-5 to TRBJ2-3; D is undetermined. The CDR3 is 12 amino acids. V lost 2 bases and J lost 7, with 7 bases in between. Germline values: CDR1 LGHNT, CDR2 FRNRAP. CDR3 region: CASGLHTHTQYF. The CDR3 DNA follows: TGTGCTAGTGGTTTGCATACACATACGCAGTATTTT.

The chain is built from TRBV9 and TRBJ1-3; TRBD1 agrees at 8 bases. With 0 bases clipped from V and 3 bases from J, the junction kept 8 bases outside the gene matches. This CDR3 contains 17 residues. Germline-derived CDR1 and CDR2 are SGDLS and YYNGEE. The CDR3 loop reads CASSVVDRDLYGNTIYF. As DNA, the CDR3 is TGTGCCAGCAGCGTAGTGGACAGGGATTTGTATGGAAACACCATATATTTT. The whole variable domain, remainder taken from reference TRBV9 and TRBJ1-3, is DSGVTQTPKHLITATGQRVTLRCSPRSGDLSVYWYQQSLDQGLQFLIQYYNGEERAKGNILERFSAQQFPDLHSELNLSSLELGDSALYFCASSVVDRDLYGNTIYFGEGSWLTVV.

The chain combines TRBV7-2 with TRBJ2-7, with D maybe TRBD2 (6 bases). V was pared by 5 bases and J by 4 bases, with 15 bases between. The CDR3 runs to 14 residues. Germline V CDR1 and CDR2: SGHTA, FQGNSA. CDR3 nucleotide sequence: TGTGCCAGCAGCCCCGGAGAGGGAGGATACGAGCAGTACTTC. As protein: CASSPGEGGYEQYF.

This chain joins TRBV11-1 and TRBJ2-2; TRBD1 aligns across 8 bases. Germline CDR1 and CDR2: SGHAT and FQDESV (reference sequence). The CDR3 has 15 residues. V lost 2 bases and J lost 5; bases outside the gene matches: 4. In nucleotides, the CDR3 is TGTGCCAGCAGCTTATCGGACAGGGTAACCGGGGAGCTGTTTTTT. This encodes CASSLSDRVTGELFF.

V and J are TRBV11-3 and TRBJ1-2; D not resolved. CDR3 size: 13 residues. Per the germline V gene, CDR1 is SGHNT and CDR2 is YENEEA. V was cut by 0 bases and J by 8 bases, with 10 bases left in between. CDR3 region: CASSLDGGLGYTF. Written as DNA, the CDR3 is TGTGCCAGCAGCTTAGATGGAGGGCTGGGCTACACCTTC.

The DNA of the CDR3 is TGTGCCAGCAGCCTTACAGGGGGCAGGAAGAACACTGAAGCTTTCTTT. Translated: CASSLTGGRKNTEAFF. The chain joins TRBV7-9 to TRBJ1-1; 9 bases are shared with TRBD1. Germline V gene sequence: CDR1 SEHNR, CDR2 FQNEAQ (reference sequence). The CDR3 loop spans 16 amino acids. V lost 5 bases and J lost 1; bases outside the gene matches: 8.

The chain carries TRBV11-2 and TRBJ2-1; the match to TRBD2 covers 9 bases. This CDR3 comprises 17 residues. With 0 bases clipped from V and 4 bases from J, the junction kept 7 bases outside the gene matches. Germline lookup yields CDR1 SGHAT and CDR2 FQNNGV. CDR3 amino acids: CASSLDWVLAGYNEQFF. Here the CDR3 DNA reads TGTGCCAGCAGCTTAGATTGGGTCCTAGCGGGGTACAATGAGCAGTTCTTC.

The chain employs TRBV11-2 and TRBJ2-5; TRBD2 is a possible D gene (6 bases). CDR1 and CDR2 from the germline V gene are SGHAT and FQNNGV. The CDR3 runs 14 residues. The V and J ends lost 2 bases and 1 base respectively, with 8 bases between them. In DNA form, the CDR3 reads TGTGCCAGCAGCTTACGCGGGGCCCAAGAGACCCAGTACTTC. Amino acids: CASSLRGAQETQYF.

The chain combines TRBV4-3 with TRBJ2-5; 8 bases align to TRBD1. J gave up 5 bases and V 0 bases, and 5 bases lay outside the gene matches. This CDR3 comprises 15 residues. CDR1 LGHNA and CDR2 YSLEER come from the germline V gene. The chain's CDR3 is CASSQDDRGGETQYF. In nucleotides, the CDR3 is TGCGCCAGCAGCCAAGACGACAGGGGCGGCGAGACCCAGTACTTC.